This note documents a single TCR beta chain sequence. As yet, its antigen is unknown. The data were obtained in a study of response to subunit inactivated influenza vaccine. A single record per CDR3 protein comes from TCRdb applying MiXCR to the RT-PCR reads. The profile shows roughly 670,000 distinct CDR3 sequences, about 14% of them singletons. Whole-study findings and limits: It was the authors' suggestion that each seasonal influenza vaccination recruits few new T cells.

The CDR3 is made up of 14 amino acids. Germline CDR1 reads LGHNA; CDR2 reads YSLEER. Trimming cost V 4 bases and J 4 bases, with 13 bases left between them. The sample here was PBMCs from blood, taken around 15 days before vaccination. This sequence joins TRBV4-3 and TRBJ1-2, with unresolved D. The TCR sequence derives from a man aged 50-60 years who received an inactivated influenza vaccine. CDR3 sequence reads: CASSPGVVGYGYTF. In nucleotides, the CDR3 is TGCGCCAGCAGCCCGGGCGTTGTTGGCTATGGCTACACCTTC.